Presented here are 17 T cell receptor beta chains from one specimen sequenced in a study of blood T cell repertoires in COVID-19. Only in-frame clones appear in the TCRdb table, and some are missing; sequencing was by immunoSEQ multiplex PCR. The table shows 250,000 to 400,000 clones, with about 91% occurring only once. The specimen sequenced was peripheral blood. These receptors were taken from a woman aged 30 to 39 with COVID-19, enrolled during active disease.

This chain connects TRBV3-1 (or the pseudogene TRBV3-2) to TRBJ1-2; no reliable D call. CDR1 LGHDT and CDR2 YNNKEL come from the germline V gene (reference sequence). CDR3 length equals 14 residues. The V end was cut by 0 bases, the J end by 7 bases, with 12 bases between. The CDR3 bases are TGTGCCAGCAGCCAAGATGATGAGGGCCGTGGCTACACCTTC. This translates into CASSQDDEGRGYTF.

The chain recombines TRBV20-1 with TRBJ2-7; the D gene is possibly TRBD2 (5 bases). The CDR3 is 10 amino acids. CDR1 is DFQATT, CDR2 SNEGSKA, per germline (reference sequence). The ends were cut back, 8 bases at V and 6 bases at J, with 11 bases in the middle. DNA of the CDR3: TGCAGTCCCCGGGGATCCGAGCAGTACGTC. This codes for CSPRGSEQYV.

This sequence joins TRBV5-1 and TRBJ1-1; D not certain. Trimming took off 1 base at V and 2 bases at J, with 6 bases between the two ends. This CDR3 comprises 13 residues. Germline CDR1 is SGHRS and CDR2 is YFSETQ. CDR3 sequence reads: CASSLSQNTEAFF. The CDR3 bases are TGCGCCAGCAGCTTGTCCCAAAACACTGAAGCTTTCTTT.

This CDR3 is CAGGPRGFYNSPLHF. The CDR3 nucleotides are TGTGCCGGAGGTCCGCGTGGATTCTATAATTCACCCCTCCACTTT. The J gene is TRBJ1-6, the V gene TRBV30; D call uncertain. Germline V gene lookup returns CDR1 GTSNPN and CDR2 SVGIG (reference sequence). V was cut by 8 bases and J by 3 bases, with 17 bases left in between. This CDR3 has 15 residues.

This clone was picked up many times. The chain joins TRBV11-2 to TRBJ1-5, with 7 bases fitting TRBD1. Losses at the gene ends were 5 bases for V and 9 bases for J; bases not matched to a gene: 7. The CDR3 totals 13 residues. The V gene's germline CDR1 is SGHAT and CDR2 FQNNGV. CDR3 bases: TGTGCCAGCAGCCCGAACCGGGACAGGCCCCAGCATTTT. As protein: CASSPNRDRPQHF.

CDR3 protein: CASSSVARETQYF. The CDR3 bases are TGTGCCAGCAGCTCAGTGGCCCGAGAGACCCAGTACTTC. This sequence joins TRBV7-8 and TRBJ2-5; no firm D call. The V end was cut by 4 bases, the J end by 4 bases, with 10 bases between. The V gene's germline CDR1 is SGHVS and CDR2 FQNEAQ. The CDR3 runs to 13 residues.

The chain joins TRBV27 to TRBJ1-2; TRBD1 aligns across 12 bases. CDR1 is MNHEY and CDR2 is SMNVEV in the germline V gene (reference sequence). The V and J ends lost 6 bases and 4 bases, in that order; junction bases with no gene match: 12. This CDR3 comprises 17 residues. Written as DNA, the CDR3 is TGTGCCAGCAGCACCGGGACAGGGGGCCGAGGAGGCTATGGCTACACCTTC. Its translation is CASSTGTGGRGGYGYTF.

The chain uses TRBV7-2 and TRBJ1-5; maybe TRBD1 (5 bases). Per the germline V gene, CDR1 is SGHTA and CDR2 is FQGNSA. This CDR3 has 17 amino acids. With 4 bases removed from V and 0 bases from J, the gap between germline ends came to 16 bases. In nucleotides, the CDR3 is TGTGCCAGCAGCTCTACCGGGGGGGTCCATAGCAATCAGCCCCAGCATTTT. Its protein is CASSSTGGVHSNQPQHF.

The chain has TRBV4-1 and TRBJ1-2, with TRBD1 as a possible D gene (6 bases). The V end lost 1 base, the J end lost 1 base, and 10 bases lay between the germline ends. The length of the CDR3 is 15 residues. The germline V gene encodes CDR1 MGHRA and CDR2 YSYEKL. For the CDR3, the DNA is TGCGCCAGCAGCCAAGTCCCAGGGGATAACTATGGCTACACCTTC. This encodes CASSQVPGDNYGYTF.

J is TRBJ2-2 and V is TRBV5-4; 7 bases line up with TRBD1. In germline, CDR1 is SGHNT, CDR2 YYREEE (reference sequence). The CDR3 runs 14 residues. The V and J ends lost 1 base and 7 bases, in that order; junction bases with no gene match: 4. The CDR3 sequence: CASSLLGGGGELFF. The CDR3, as DNA: TGTGCCAGCAGCTTGTTAGGGGGCGGCGGGGAGCTGTTTTTT. Variable domain in full (rest from reference TRBV5-4 and TRBJ2-2): ETGVTQSPTHLIKTRGQQVTLRCSSQSGHNTVSWYQQALGQGPQFIFQYYREEENGRGNFPPRFSGLQFPNYSSELNVNALELDDSALYLCASSLLGGGGELFFGEGSRLTVL.

The rearrangement uses TRBV6-5 and TRBJ1-2; D is uncertain. CDR1 is MNHEY and CDR2 is SVGAGI in the germline V gene. CDR3 length: 13 residues. Trimming left V 2 bases short and J 1 base short, with 5 bases between. The CDR3, as DNA: TGTGCCAGCAGTTACCACGGTAACTATGGCTACACCTTC. This translates into CASSYHGNYGYTF.

This clone was counted a few times. The rearrangement joins TRBV5-6 to TRBJ1-2, with 7 nucleotides matching TRBD1. V gave up 2 bases and J gave up 4 bases; unmatched junction bases: 11. This CDR3 comprises 16 residues. CDR1 and CDR2 (germline): SGHDT, YYEEEE. The CDR3 DNA reads as TGTGCCAGCAGCTTCCTCCGGGACAGCTTTCTCTATGGCTACACCTTC. This sequence encodes CASSFLRDSFLYGYTF.

The chain's CDR3 is CASSLAGQGATNEKLFF. The CDR3 DNA reads as TGTGCCAGCAGCTTAGCGGGACAGGGTGCAACTAATGAAAAACTGTTTTTT. This chain connects TRBV7-2 to TRBJ1-4; 9 nucleotides align to TRBD1. The CDR3 consists of 17 residues. The V gene end was trimmed by 0 bases and the J gene end by 0 bases; junction bases not matched to a gene: 2. CDR1 and CDR2 from the germline V gene are SGHTA and FQGNSA. Full variable domain (rest looked up from reference TRBV7-2 and TRBJ1-4): GAGVSQSPSNKVTEKGKDVELRCDPISGHTALYWYRQSLGQGLEFLIYFQGNSAPDKSGLPSDRFSAERTGGSVSTLTIQRTQQEDSAVYLCASSLAGQGATNEKLFFGSGTQLSVL.

V gene TRBV30 combines with J gene TRBJ1-2, with 8 bases lining up with TRBD1. The CDR3 has 16 amino acids. The junction had 14 bases not matched to a gene; V was cut back by 4 bases and J by 4 bases. CDR1 and CDR2 from the germline V gene are GTSNPN and SVGIG (reference sequence). CDR3 in DNA: TGTGCCTGGACTGCAGGGGGCGCCGCGGCCCCCTATGGCTACACCTTC. It specifies CAWTAGGAAAPYGYTF.

V is TRBV4-1 and J is TRBJ1-4, with 9 positions matching TRBD1. The CDR3 covers 13 residues. The germline V gene has CDR1 MGHRA and CDR2 YSYEKL. The V segment lost 8 bases and the J segment 6 bases; nucleotides outside the gene matches: 4. Here the CDR3 DNA reads TGCGCCAGCGGTGGGACAGGGTATGAAAAACTGTTTTTT. Residues: CASGGTGYEKLFF.

The rearrangement links TRBV2 to TRBJ2-1, with 7 bases fitting TRBD2. The germline CDR1 and CDR2 sequences are SNHLY and FYNNEI. The CDR3 consists of 15 residues. The trim removed 3 bases at V and 8 bases at J, leaving 10 bases unmatched. The CDR3 loop reads CASSEKRTRVDEQFF. The CDR3 DNA reads TGTGCCAGCAGTGAGAAACGGACTAGGGTCGATGAGCAGTTCTTC.

The chain links TRBV12-3 or TRBV12-4 to TRBJ2-5; no reliable D call. V lost 0 bases, J lost 5 bases, and 7 bases lay in between. The CDR3 is made up of 13 amino acids. CDR3: CASSLASSETQYF. The CDR3 bases are TGTGCCAGCAGTTTAGCGAGTTCGGAGACCCAGTACTTC.